This entry lists 9 T cell receptor beta chains sequenced from one sample in a study of cytomegalovirus exposure and HLA in healthy donors. A multiplex PCR was run with 60 Vbeta primers and 13 Jbeta primers. Profiling relied on immunoSEQ multiplex PCR, and the TCRdb table lists in-frame clones only, not all of them. The sample has about 180,000 clones; about 80% are singletons. The sequencing input was PBMCs. Receptors were obtained from a man aged 18 to 30 in good health and CMV-seronegative.

This clone was seen a single time. The genes are TRBV2 and TRBJ2-7, with TRBD2 matching over 13 bases. The CDR3 runs 15 residues. The ends lost 4 bases at V and 6 bases at J; junction bases unmatched: 6. Looked up from germline, CDR1 is SNHLY and CDR2 is FYNNEI. CDR3 nucleotides: TGTGCCAGCAGTGTACTAGCGGGAGGGGCCGGCGAGCAGTACTTC. It is translated as CASSVLAGGAGEQYF.

The chain couples TRBV29-1 to TRBJ2-5; 10 nucleotides match TRBD2. This CDR3 is built from 15 residues. Germline CDR1 and CDR2: SQVTM and ANQGSEA. The V segment lost 5 bases and the J segment 4 bases; nucleotides outside the gene matches: 10. The CDR3 DNA sequence: TGCAGCGTTCCGGGGGCTAGCGGGAGTGTAGAGACCCAGTACTTC. Protein sequence: CSVPGASGSVETQYF.

The V and J genes are TRBV7-2 and TRBJ2-1, with 9 positions matching TRBD2. After removal of 0 bases from V and 4 bases from J, the junction contained 4 bases not matched to a gene. The CDR3 contains 16 residues. CDR1 is SGHTA, CDR2 FQGNSA, per germline. The CDR3 DNA reads TGTGCCAGCAGCTTAGCTGTAGCGGGGGTATACAATGAGCAGTTCTTC. Its protein product is CASSLAVAGVYNEQFF. Full variable domain (outside the CDR3, taken from reference TRBV7-2 and TRBJ2-1): GAGVSQSPSNKVTEKGKDVELRCDPISGHTALYWYRQSLGQGLEFLIYFQGNSAPDKSGLPSDRFSAERTGGSVSTLTIQRTQQEDSAVYLCASSLAVAGVYNEQFFGPGTRLTVL.

V usage is TRBV7-9 and J usage is TRBJ2-5; D perhaps matches TRBD1 (5 bases). Germline CDR1 SEHNR, CDR2 FQNEAQ (reference sequence). The CDR3 extends over 14 amino acids. V gave up 5 bases and J gave up 4 bases, with 14 bases separating them. The CDR3 reads CASSRSGHGETQYF. The CDR3 DNA sequence: TGTGCCAGCAGCCGGTCAGGGCATGGAGAGACCCAGTACTTC.

The V call is TRBV5-1, the J call TRBJ1-2, with 8 bases that match TRBD1. CDR1 is SGHRS, CDR2 YFSETQ, per germline. Unmatched junction bases numbered 9, after V lost 4 bases and J lost 4 bases. The CDR3 has 15 residues. The CDR3 region has the DNA TGCGCCAGCAGCCCGGACAGGGTGTCGGGCTATGGCTACACCTTC. This encodes CASSPDRVSGYGYTF.

V is TRBV6-6 and J is TRBJ1-2, with unresolved D. The CDR3 covers 14 residues. Trimming took off 2 bases at V and 2 bases at J, with 9 bases between the two ends. Germline values: CDR1 MNHNY, CDR2 SVGAGI (reference sequence). CDR3 in DNA: TGTGCCAGCAGTTACACCGGGGAGAACTATGGCTACACCTTC. Its translation is CASSYTGENYGYTF.

This clone has at least ten counts. J is TRBJ2-7 and V is TRBV6-1; D uncertain. In germline, CDR1 is MNHNS, CDR2 SASEGT. The V gene lost 1 base and the J gene lost 3 bases, with 7 bases spanning the gap. This CDR3 is built from 13 residues. CDR3 in DNA: TGTGCCAGCAGTGAAGGTCACAGCTACGAGCAGTACTTC. Encoded protein: CASSEGHSYEQYF.

The V gene is TRBV11-3, the J gene TRBJ2-4, with 7 bases identical to TRBD1. This CDR3 is 17 amino acids long. CDR1 SGHNT and CDR2 YENEEA come from the germline V gene. V was pared by 2 bases and J by 0 bases, with 7 bases of the junction left unmatched. CDR3 sequence (DNA): TGTGCCAGCAGCTTAAAGAGGACAGGTCTAGCCAAAAACATTCAGTACTTC. This codes for CASSLKRTGLAKNIQYF.

The V call is TRBV2, the J call TRBJ2-1; 8 bases line up with TRBD2. CDR1 and CDR2 (germline): SNHLY, FYNNEI. J was trimmed by 4 bases and V by 7 bases; bases with no gene match: 12. The CDR3 spans 16 residues. The CDR3 nucleotides read TGTGCCAGCAAACCCATGGCGGGAGGAGGATACAATGAGCAGTTCTTC. This gives the protein CASKPMAGGGYNEQFF. Full variable domain (missing parts from reference TRBV2 and TRBJ2-1): EPEVTQTPSHQVTQMGQEVILRCVPISNHLYFYWYRQILGQKVEFLVSFYNNEISEKSEIFDDQFSVERPDGSNFTLKIRSTKLEDSAMYFCASKPMAGGGYNEQFFGPGTRLTVL.